The source of this TCR beta chain is a study of cytomegalovirus exposure and HLA in healthy donors. Study-level points and caveats: Across HLA loci, a later analysis found differing TCR association rates, with DRB1 most and HLA-C fewest.

With respect to this clone: Its cognate antigen is unknown.

Per germline, CDR1 SEHNR and CDR2 FQNEAQ (reference sequence). Trimming removed 5 bases from V and 6 bases from J, with 13 bases in between. The CDR3 is 13 residues long. A multiplex PCR was run with 60 Vbeta primers and 13 Jbeta primers. The protocol was immunoSEQ multiplex PCR, while the TCRdb copy is restricted to in-frame clones and leaves out a portion. This table holds around 120,000 clones, roughly 83% found once. Sequenced sample: PBMCs. V is TRBV7-9 and J is TRBJ1-1; D is unclear. The sequence was collected from a girl aged 2 to 10 in good health and CMV-seronegative. The chain's CDR3 is CASSPSEWPEAFF. CDR3 sequence (DNA): TGTGCCAGCAGCCCCTCCGAATGGCCTGAAGCTTTCTTT.